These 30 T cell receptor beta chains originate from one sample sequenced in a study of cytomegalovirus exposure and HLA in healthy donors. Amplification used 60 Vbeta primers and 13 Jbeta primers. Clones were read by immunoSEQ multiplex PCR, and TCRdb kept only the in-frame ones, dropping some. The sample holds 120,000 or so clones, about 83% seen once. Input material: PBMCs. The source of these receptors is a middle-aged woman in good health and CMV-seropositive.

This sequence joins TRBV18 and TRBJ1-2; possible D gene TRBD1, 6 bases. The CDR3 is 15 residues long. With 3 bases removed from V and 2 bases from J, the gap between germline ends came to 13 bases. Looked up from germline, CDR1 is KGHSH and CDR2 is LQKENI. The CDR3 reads CASSPTGNKNYGYTF. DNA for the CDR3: TGTGCCAGCTCACCTACAGGGAATAAGAACTATGGCTACACCTTC. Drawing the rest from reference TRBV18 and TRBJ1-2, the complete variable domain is NAGVMQNPRHLVRRRGQEARLRCSPMKGHSHVYWYRQLPEEGLKFMVYLQKENIIDESGMPKERFSAEFPKEGPSILRIQQVVRGDSAAYFCASSPTGNKNYGYTFGSGTRLTVV.

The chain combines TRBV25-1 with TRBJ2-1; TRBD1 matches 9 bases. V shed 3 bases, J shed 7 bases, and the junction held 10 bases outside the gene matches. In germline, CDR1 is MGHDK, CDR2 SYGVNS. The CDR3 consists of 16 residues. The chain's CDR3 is CASSDQGQGGWNEQFF. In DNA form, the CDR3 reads TGTGCCAGCAGTGATCAGGGACAGGGAGGTTGGAATGAGCAGTTCTTC. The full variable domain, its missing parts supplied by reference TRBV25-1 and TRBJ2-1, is EADIYQTPRYLVIGTGKKITLECSQTMGHDKMYWYQQDPGMELHLIHYSYGVNSTEKGDLSSESTVSRIRTEHFPLTLESARPSHTSQYLCASSDQGQGGWNEQFFGPGTRLTVL.

This CDR3 reads CASSGRAGSYEQYF. The CDR3 DNA is TGTGCCAGCAGTGGACGGGCGGGTTCCTACGAGCAGTACTTC. This chain uses TRBV2 with TRBJ2-7, with D maybe TRBD2 (5 bases). CDR3 length: 14 residues. Germline values: CDR1 SNHLY, CDR2 FYNNEI. V lost 4 bases to trimming and J lost 1 base, with 11 bases between them. The complete variable domain, with remaining parts taken from reference TRBV2 and TRBJ2-7, reads EPEVTQTPSHQVTQMGQEVILRCVPISNHLYFYWYRQILGQKVEFLVSFYNNEISEKSEIFDDQFSVERPDGSNFTLKIRSTKLEDSAMYFCASSGRAGSYEQYFGPGTRLTVT.

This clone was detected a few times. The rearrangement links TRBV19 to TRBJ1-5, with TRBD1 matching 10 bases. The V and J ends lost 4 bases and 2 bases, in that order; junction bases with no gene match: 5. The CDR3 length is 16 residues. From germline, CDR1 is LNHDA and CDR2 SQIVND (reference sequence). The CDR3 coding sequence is TGTGCCAGTAGTAGTCCCGGGACAGGGGGCAATCAGCCCCAGCATTTT. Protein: CASSSPGTGGNQPQHF.

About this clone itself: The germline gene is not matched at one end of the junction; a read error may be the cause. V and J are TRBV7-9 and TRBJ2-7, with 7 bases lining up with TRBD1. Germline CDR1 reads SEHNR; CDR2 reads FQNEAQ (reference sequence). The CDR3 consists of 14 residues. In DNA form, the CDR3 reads TGTTCCAGCAGCGTCGGGACAGAGTCCTACGAGCAGTACTTC. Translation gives CSSSVGTESYEQYF.

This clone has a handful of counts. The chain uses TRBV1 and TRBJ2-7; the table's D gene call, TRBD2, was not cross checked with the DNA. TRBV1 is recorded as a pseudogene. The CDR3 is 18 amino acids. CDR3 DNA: TGCACCAGCAGCCAAGATTTCCGGCTAGCGGACCTCTCCTACGAGCAGTACTTC. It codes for CTSSQDFRLADLSYEQYF.

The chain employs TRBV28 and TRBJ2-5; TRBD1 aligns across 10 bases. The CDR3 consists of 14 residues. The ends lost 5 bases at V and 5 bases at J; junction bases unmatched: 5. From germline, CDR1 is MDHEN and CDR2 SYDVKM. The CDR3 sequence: CASSPTGGAETQYF. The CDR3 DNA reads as TGTGCCAGCAGTCCGACAGGGGGCGCGGAGACCCAGTACTTC.

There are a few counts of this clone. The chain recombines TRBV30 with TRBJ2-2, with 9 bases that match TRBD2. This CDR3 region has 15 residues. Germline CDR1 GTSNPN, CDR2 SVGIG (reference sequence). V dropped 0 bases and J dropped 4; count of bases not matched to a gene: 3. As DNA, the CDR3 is TGTGCCTGGAGTGTCCTAGCGGGACGCACCGGGGAGCTGTTTTTT. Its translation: CAWSVLAGRTGELFF.

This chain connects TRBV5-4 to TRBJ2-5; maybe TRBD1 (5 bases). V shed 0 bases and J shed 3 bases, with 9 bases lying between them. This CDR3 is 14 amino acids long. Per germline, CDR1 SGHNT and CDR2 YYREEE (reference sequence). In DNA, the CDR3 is TGTGCCAGCAGCTTGGGTGGGGCGGAAGAGACCCAGTACTTC. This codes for CASSLGGAEETQYF.

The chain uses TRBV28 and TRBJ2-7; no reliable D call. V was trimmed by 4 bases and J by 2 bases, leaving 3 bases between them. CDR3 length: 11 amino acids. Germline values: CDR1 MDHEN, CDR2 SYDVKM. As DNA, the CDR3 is TGTGCCAGCAGTTCAGCCTACGAGCAGTACTTC. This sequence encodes CASSSAYEQYF.

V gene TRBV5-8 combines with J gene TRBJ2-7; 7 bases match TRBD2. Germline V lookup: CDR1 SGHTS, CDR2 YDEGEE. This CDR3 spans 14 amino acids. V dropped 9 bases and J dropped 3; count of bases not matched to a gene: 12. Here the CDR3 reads CATPGGSVIYEQYF. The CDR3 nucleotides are TGTGCCACCCCCGGGGGGTCGGTAATCTACGAGCAGTACTTC.

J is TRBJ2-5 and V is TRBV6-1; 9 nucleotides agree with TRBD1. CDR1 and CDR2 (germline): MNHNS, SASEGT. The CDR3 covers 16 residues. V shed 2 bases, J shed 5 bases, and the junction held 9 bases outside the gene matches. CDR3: CASSEPPGQGGETQYF. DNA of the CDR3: TGTGCCAGCAGTGAACCCCCGGGACAGGGTGGGGAGACCCAGTACTTC.

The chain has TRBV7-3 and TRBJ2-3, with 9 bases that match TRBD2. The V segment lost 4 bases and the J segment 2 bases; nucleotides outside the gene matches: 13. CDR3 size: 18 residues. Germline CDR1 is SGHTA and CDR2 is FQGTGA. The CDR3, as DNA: TGTGCCAGCAGCTCCTTGCGGTTAGCGGGAGATTTCACAGATACGCAGTATTTT. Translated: CASSSLRLAGDFTDTQYF.

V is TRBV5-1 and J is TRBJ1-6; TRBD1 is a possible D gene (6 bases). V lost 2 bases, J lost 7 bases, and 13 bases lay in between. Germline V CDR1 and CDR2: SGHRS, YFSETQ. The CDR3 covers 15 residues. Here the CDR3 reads CASSFSGTNNSPLHF. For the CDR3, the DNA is TGCGCCAGCAGCTTCTCGGGGACAAACAATTCACCCCTCCACTTT.

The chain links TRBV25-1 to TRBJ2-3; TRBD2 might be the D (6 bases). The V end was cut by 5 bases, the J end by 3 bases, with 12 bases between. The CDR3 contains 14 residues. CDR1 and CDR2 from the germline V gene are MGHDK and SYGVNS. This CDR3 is CASSYGGETDTQYF. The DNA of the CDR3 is TGTGCCAGCAGTTACGGGGGAGAGACAGATACGCAGTATTTT.

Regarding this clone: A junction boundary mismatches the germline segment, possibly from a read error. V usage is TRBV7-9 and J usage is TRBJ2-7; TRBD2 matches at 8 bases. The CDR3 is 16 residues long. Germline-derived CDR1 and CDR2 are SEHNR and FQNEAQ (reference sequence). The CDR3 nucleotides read TGTTCCAGCAGCTACTCCGGGAGGGGGTTATCCTACGAGCAGTACTTC. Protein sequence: CSSSYSGRGLSYEQYF.

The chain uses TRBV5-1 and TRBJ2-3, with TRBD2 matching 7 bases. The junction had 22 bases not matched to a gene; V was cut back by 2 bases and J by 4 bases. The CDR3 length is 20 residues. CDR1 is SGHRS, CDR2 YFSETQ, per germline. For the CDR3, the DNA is TGCGCCAGCAGCTTCCCCCCACTTGGCGGGAGAGCACTTTCCCCAGATACGCAGTATTTT. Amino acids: CASSFPPLGGRALSPDTQYF.

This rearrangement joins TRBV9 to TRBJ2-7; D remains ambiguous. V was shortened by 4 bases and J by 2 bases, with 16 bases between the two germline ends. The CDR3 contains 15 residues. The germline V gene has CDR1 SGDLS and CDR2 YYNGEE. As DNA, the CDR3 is TGTGCCAGCAGCCTCACACCCTCCTTGGCCTACGAGCAGTACTTC. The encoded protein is CASSLTPSLAYEQYF.

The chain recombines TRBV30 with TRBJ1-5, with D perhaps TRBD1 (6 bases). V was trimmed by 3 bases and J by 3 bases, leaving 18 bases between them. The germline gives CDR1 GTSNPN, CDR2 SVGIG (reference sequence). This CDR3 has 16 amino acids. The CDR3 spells CAWRGDGTPDNQPQHF. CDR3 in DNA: TGTGCCTGGAGAGGGGACGGGACACCAGACAATCAGCCCCAGCATTTT.

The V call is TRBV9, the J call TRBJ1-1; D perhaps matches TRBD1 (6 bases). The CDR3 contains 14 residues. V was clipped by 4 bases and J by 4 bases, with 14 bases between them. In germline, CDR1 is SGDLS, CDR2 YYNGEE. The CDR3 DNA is TGTGCCAGCAGCCTTACAGGGTTGGGCACTGAAGCTTTCTTT. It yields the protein CASSLTGLGTEAFF. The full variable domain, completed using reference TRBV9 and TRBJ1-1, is DSGVTQTPKHLITATGQRVTLRCSPRSGDLSVYWYQQSLDQGLQFLIQYYNGEERAKGNILERFSAQQFPDLHSELNLSSLELGDSALYFCASSLTGLGTEAFFGQGTRLTVV.

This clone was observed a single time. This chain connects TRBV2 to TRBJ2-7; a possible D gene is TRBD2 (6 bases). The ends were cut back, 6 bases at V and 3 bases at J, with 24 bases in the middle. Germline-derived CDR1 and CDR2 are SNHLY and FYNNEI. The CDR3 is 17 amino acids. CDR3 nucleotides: TGTGCCAGCAGCTCAAGTACCGCTAGCGCCGACTACTACGAGCAGTACTTC. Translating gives CASSSSTASADYYEQYF.

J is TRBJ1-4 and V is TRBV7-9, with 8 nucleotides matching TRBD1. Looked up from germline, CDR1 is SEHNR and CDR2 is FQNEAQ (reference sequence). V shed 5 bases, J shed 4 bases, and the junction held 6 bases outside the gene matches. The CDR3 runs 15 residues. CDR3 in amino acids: CASSPGQGLNEKLFF. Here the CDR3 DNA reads TGTGCCAGCAGCCCCGGACAGGGCCTTAATGAAAAACTGTTTTTT.

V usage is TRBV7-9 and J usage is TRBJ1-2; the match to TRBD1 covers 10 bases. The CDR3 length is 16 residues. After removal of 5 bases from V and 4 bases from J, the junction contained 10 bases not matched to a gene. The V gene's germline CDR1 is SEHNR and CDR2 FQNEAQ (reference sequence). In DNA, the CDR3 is TGTGCCAGCAGCGAAGACAGGGGGCGGAATATCTATGGCTACACCTTC. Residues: CASSEDRGRNIYGYTF.

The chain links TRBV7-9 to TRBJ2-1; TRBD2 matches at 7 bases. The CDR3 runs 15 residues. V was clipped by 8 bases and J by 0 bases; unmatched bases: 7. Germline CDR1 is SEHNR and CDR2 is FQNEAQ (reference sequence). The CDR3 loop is CASGAGDGSYNEQFF. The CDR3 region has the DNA TGTGCCAGCGGGGCGGGAGATGGCTCCTACAATGAGCAGTTCTTC.

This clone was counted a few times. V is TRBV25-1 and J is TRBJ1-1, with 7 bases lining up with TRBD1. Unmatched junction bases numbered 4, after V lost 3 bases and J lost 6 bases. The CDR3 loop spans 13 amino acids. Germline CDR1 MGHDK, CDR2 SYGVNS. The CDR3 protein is CASSDLRGPEAFF. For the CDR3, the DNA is TGTGCCAGCAGTGACTTAAGGGGGCCTGAAGCTTTCTTT.

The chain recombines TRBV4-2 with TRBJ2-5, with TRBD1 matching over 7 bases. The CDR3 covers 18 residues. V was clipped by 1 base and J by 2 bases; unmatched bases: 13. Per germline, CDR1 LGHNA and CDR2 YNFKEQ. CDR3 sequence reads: CASSQVFAKGQLQETQYF. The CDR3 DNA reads TGTGCCAGCAGCCAAGTTTTCGCAAAGGGACAGTTACAAGAGACCCAGTACTTC.

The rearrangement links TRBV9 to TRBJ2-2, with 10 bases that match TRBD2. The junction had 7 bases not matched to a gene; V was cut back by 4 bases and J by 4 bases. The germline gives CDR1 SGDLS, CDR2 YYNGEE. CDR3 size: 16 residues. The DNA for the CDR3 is TGTGCCAGCAGCCCCGGACTAGCGGAGATCACCGGGGAGCTGTTTTTT. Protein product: CASSPGLAEITGELFF.

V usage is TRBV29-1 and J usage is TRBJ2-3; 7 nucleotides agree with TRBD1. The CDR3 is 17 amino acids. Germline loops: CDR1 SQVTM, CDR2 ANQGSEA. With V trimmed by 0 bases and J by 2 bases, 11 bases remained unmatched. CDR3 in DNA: TGCAGCGTTGAAGATTTAACGAAGGGGGCAGACACAGATACGCAGTATTTT. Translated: CSVEDLTKGADTDTQYF.

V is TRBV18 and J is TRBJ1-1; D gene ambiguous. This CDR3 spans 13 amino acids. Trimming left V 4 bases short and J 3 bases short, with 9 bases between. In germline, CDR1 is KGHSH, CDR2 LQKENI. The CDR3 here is CASSLNRYTEAFF. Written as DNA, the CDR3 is TGTGCCAGCTCACTCAACCGGTACACTGAAGCTTTCTTT.

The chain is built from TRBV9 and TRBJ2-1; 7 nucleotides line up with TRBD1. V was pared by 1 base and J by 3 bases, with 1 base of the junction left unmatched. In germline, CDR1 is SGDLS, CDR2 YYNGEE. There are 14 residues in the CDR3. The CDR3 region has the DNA TGTGCCAGCAGCGTACAGGGGGACTACAATGAGCAGTTCTTC. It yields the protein CASSVQGDYNEQFF.